This T cell receptor beta chain was sequenced in a study of shared clonotypes between healthy human individuals. Study observations and caveats: Genetic and exposure-history diversity was limited by the few donors.

Per the original methods: Junction-only sequences produced by ImmunoSEQ had no quality scores, so filtering differed. Profiling relied on immunoSEQ multiplex PCR, and the TCRdb table lists in-frame clones only, not all of them. The V and J calls and clone size come from that table; D and trimming were worked out from the DNA. This sample has about 2,100,000 clones, with about 92% found just once. Naive CD8 cells, CD45RO-negative and positively selected for CCR7, excluded terminally differentiated effector memory CD45RA+ cells. Those who donated, Caucasian adults without exception, all lived in Nashville, Tennessee. CDR1 is MGHRA and CDR2 is YSYEKL in the germline V gene. The CDR3 contains 12 residues. The germline V and J ends were trimmed by 4 bases and 5 bases, with 8 bases remaining between them. About this clone itself: Its antigen is undetermined.

The chain has TRBV4-1 and TRBJ1-1; no clear D gene. The specimen was naive CD8+ T cells from PBMCs. The source is a man aged 18 to 29 in good health. Some clones in this sample may be carry-over from other donors' samples. DNA for the CDR3: TGCGCCAGCAGCCGCCACGGAACTGAAGCTTTCTTT. This gives the protein CASSRHGTEAFF.